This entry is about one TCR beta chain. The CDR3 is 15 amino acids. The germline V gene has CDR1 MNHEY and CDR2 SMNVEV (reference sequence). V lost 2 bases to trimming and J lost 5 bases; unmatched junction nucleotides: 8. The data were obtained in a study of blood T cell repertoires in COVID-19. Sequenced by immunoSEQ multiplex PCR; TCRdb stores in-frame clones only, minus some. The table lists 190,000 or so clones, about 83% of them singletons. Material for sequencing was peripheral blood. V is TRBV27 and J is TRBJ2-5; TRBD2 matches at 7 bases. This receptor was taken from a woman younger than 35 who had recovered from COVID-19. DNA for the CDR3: TGTGCCAGCAGTTTAGGGGGGGGTCTGGAGGAGACCCAGTACTTC. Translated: CASSLGGGLEETQYF.